A single sample is the source of the 22 T cell receptor beta chains below, sequenced in a study of naive and memory T cell subsets. A UMI-containing oligonucleotide was joined by 3' ligation to the TCR cDNA template. Four PCR rounds used nested alpha and beta constant region primers plus the SP2 primer. TCRdb analysed the 5' RACE reads with MiXCR anew, one entry per CDR3 protein. The sample contains tens of thousands of distinct CDR3 sequences, more than 6% of which appear only once. These receptors originate from a female donor in good health.

Only a few counts were recorded for this clonotype. The V call is TRBV6-1, the J call TRBJ2-1; D is unclear. The length of the CDR3 is 14 residues. The germline gives CDR1 MNHNS, CDR2 SASEGT. V shed 1 base and J shed 4 bases, with 8 bases lying between them. The CDR3 DNA follows: TGTGCCAGCAGTGAAGTGGCTTTGTACAATGAGCAGTTCTTC. Translation: CASSEVALYNEQFF.

This clonotype was seen many times. The rearrangement uses TRBV29-1 and TRBJ1-1, with 7 bases identical to TRBD1. This CDR3 is 10 amino acids long. V was pared by 7 bases and J by 7 bases, with 3 bases of the junction left unmatched. CDR1 is SQVTM, CDR2 ANQGSEA, per germline. The CDR3 loop is CSGGTDEAFF. The CDR3 DNA reads TGCAGCGGAGGGACAGATGAAGCTTTCTTT.

This clonotype has a handful of counts. The CDR3 protein is CSGLADYNEQFF. The CDR3 bases are TGCAGTGGGCTAGCGGACTACAATGAGCAGTTCTTC. J is TRBJ2-1 and V is TRBV20-1; 7 bases match TRBD2. V dropped 7 bases and J dropped 3; count of bases not matched to a gene: 3. The CDR3 is made up of 12 amino acids. Germline V CDR1 and CDR2: DFQATT, SNEGSKA (reference sequence).

Only a few counts were recorded for this clonotype. This chain connects TRBV11-2 to TRBJ1-1; possibly TRBD1 for D (5 bases). Germline CDR1 is SGHAT and CDR2 is FQNNGV. V dropped 4 bases and J dropped 5 bases, with 14 bases sitting between them. The CDR3 is 14 residues long. CDR3 nucleotides: TGTGCCAGCAGCTCGGACACTCCCGGGACTGAAGCTTTCTTT. Encoded protein: CASSSDTPGTEAFF.

This clonotype was observed a handful of times. CDR3 residues: CASSWDSMNTEAFF. The CDR3 DNA reads as TGTGCCAGCAGCTGGGACAGCATGAACACTGAAGCTTTCTTT. This chain uses TRBV7-3 with TRBJ1-1; TRBD1 aligns across 7 bases. The CDR3 has 14 residues. Germline V gene lookup returns CDR1 SGHTA and CDR2 FQGTGA. Trimming at V came to 4 bases and at J to 0 bases, leaving 2 bases not matched to a gene.

This clonotype was picked up many times. The chain links TRBV14 to TRBJ1-2; no reliable D call. This CDR3 region has 14 residues. Trimming removed 3 bases at V and 4 bases at J, with 12 bases between. The germline CDR1 and CDR2 sequences are SGHDN and FVKESK. The CDR3 sequence: CASSHGNSFYGYTF. CDR3 bases: TGTGCCAGCAGCCATGGTAACAGCTTCTATGGCTACACCTTC.

This rearrangement joins TRBV7-2 to TRBJ1-6; D not certain. Germline V gene sequence: CDR1 SGHTA, CDR2 FQGNSA. The CDR3 loop spans 11 amino acids. V was clipped by 5 bases and J by 9 bases, with 5 bases between them. The chain's CDR3 is CASSRRSPLHF. The CDR3 DNA sequence: TGTGCCAGCAGCCGACGTTCACCCCTCCACTTT.

This clonotype was counted ten times or more. This chain links TRBV4-1 with TRBJ2-1; 14 nucleotides align to TRBD2. Trimming removed 5 bases from V and 7 bases from J; junction bases left unmatched: 4. The CDR3 consists of 15 residues. CDR1 and CDR2 (germline): MGHRA, YSYEKL. The CDR3 region has the DNA TGCGCCAGCAGCTGGAGGACTAGCGGGAGGAATGAGCAGTTCTTC. Translated, it gives CASSWRTSGRNEQFF.

The gene calls are TRBV27 and TRBJ2-1; 8 bases are shared with TRBD1. The CDR3 is made up of 14 amino acids. V lost 5 bases and J lost 7; bases outside the gene matches: 7. Per the germline V gene, CDR1 is MNHEY and CDR2 is SMNVEV (reference sequence). The CDR3 sequence is CASSKIQGANEQFF. The DNA for the CDR3 is TGTGCCAGCAGTAAAATTCAGGGGGCAAATGAGCAGTTCTTC.

This clonotype was detected only a few times. The chain recombines TRBV7-6 with TRBJ1-3; D may be TRBD1 (6 bases). The V gene's germline CDR1 is SGHVS and CDR2 FNYEAQ. V was pared by 5 bases and J by 0 bases, with 23 bases between. This CDR3 has 19 amino acids. The CDR3 region is CASSALPPGQFFSGNTIYF. The CDR3 DNA is TGTGCCAGCAGCGCACTCCCCCCCGGACAGTTTTTCTCTGGAAACACCATATATTTT.

The V gene is TRBV19, the J gene TRBJ2-7, with a weak D call TRBD1 (6 bases). Trimming removed 8 bases from V and 5 bases from J, with 16 bases in between. The CDR3 covers 13 residues. CDR1 LNHDA and CDR2 SQIVND come from the germline V gene (reference sequence). CDR3 sequence reads: CASGTGISHEQYF. The CDR3, as DNA: TGTGCCAGTGGTACAGGGATTTCCCACGAGCAGTACTTC.

The V gene is TRBV9, the J gene TRBJ2-1; 8 positions agree with TRBD2. This CDR3 has 16 amino acids. Germline trimming cut 0 bases from V and 8 bases from J; bases unmatched to any gene: 10. Germline CDR1 reads SGDLS; CDR2 reads YYNGEE. CDR3 in DNA: TGTGCCAGCAGCGTAGGGAATAGCGGGATTAGCTATGAGCAGTTCTTC. It yields the protein CASSVGNSGISYEQFF.

This clonotype was observed a handful of times. The chain carries TRBV28 and TRBJ2-1; TRBD2 matches 10 bases. This CDR3 comprises 16 residues. V lost 3 bases and J lost 7; bases outside the gene matches: 9. CDR1 MDHEN and CDR2 SYDVKM come from the germline V gene. The CDR3 DNA follows: TGTGCCAGCAGTTTGCTTGGGGGTAGCGGGAGGAATGAGCAGTTCTTC. This translates into CASSLLGGSGRNEQFF. Looking up the rest from reference TRBV28 and TRBJ2-1 gives the full variable domain: DVKVTQSSRYLVKRTGEKVFLECVQDMDHENMFWYRQDPGLGLRLIYFSYDVKMKEKGDIPEGYSVSREKKERFSLILESASTNQTSMYLCASSLLGGSGRNEQFFGPGTRLTVL.

This clonotype was observed many times. The V call is TRBV7-2, the J call TRBJ2-1, with 13 bases fitting TRBD2. Losses at the gene ends were 1 base for V and 4 bases for J; bases not matched to a gene: 7. The CDR3 runs to 18 residues. Germline CDR1 is SGHTA and CDR2 is FQGNSA. The CDR3 reads CASSLVTSGGAVYNEQFF. DNA for the CDR3: TGTGCCAGCAGCTTAGTAACTAGCGGGGGGGCCGTGTACAATGAGCAGTTCTTC.

This clonotype was seen a few times. The genes are TRBV7-6 and TRBJ2-7; 7 positions agree with TRBD1. Looked up from germline, CDR1 is SGHVS and CDR2 is FNYEAQ. This CDR3 is 13 amino acids long. The V gene end was trimmed by 5 bases and the J gene end by 2 bases; junction bases not matched to a gene: 3. CDR3: CASSAGTAYEQYF. The CDR3 coding sequence is TGTGCCAGCAGCGCCGGGACAGCCTACGAGCAGTACTTC.

This clonotype was observed many times. Here the CDR3 DNA reads TGTGCCAGCAGAAGGGGGACGGAGGCCTACGAGCAGTACTTC. It yields the protein CASRRGTEAYEQYF. V is TRBV28 and J is TRBJ2-7; TRBD1 is a possible D gene (6 bases). Per germline, CDR1 MDHEN and CDR2 SYDVKM. Trimming shortened V by 6 bases and J by 2 bases, and 14 bases separated the two germline ends. The CDR3 runs to 14 residues.

This clonotype was recorded at least ten times. This sequence joins TRBV5-1 and TRBJ2-1; TRBD2 matches 9 bases. This CDR3 is built from 15 residues. CDR1 and CDR2 (germline): SGHRS, YFSETQ. V was pared by 4 bases and J by 5 bases, with 7 bases of the junction left unmatched. For the CDR3, the DNA is TGCGCCAGCAGCGGATCTAGCGGGGAGGACAATGAGCAGTTCTTC. Translation gives CASSGSSGEDNEQFF. Drawing the rest from reference TRBV5-1 and TRBJ2-1, the complete variable domain is KAGVTQTPRYLIKTRGQQVTLSCSPISGHRSVSWYQQTPGQGLQFLFEYFSETQRNKGNFPGRFSGRQFSNSRSEMNVSTLELGDSALYLCASSGSSGEDNEQFFGPGTRLTVL.

The genes are TRBV29-1 and TRBJ2-1, with D possibly TRBD1 on 6 matching bases. Germline V lookup: CDR1 SQVTM, CDR2 ANQGSEA. The ends were cut back, 2 bases at V and 8 bases at J, with 13 bases in the middle. The CDR3 runs 13 residues. The CDR3 is CSVERDNNYEQFF. CDR3 nucleotide sequence: TGCAGCGTTGAACGGGACAATAATTATGAGCAGTTCTTC.

Of note for this clonotype: This may be a read error: a much more frequent sequence differs by one nucleotide. The J gene is TRBJ2-7, the V gene TRBV7-9; 9 bases line up with TRBD2. This CDR3 has 17 residues. Germline assignment: CDR1 SEHNR and CDR2 FQNEAQ (reference sequence). The V gene end was trimmed by 4 bases and the J gene end by 5 bases; junction bases not matched to a gene: 15. The CDR3 is CASSSNVGLAGIDEQYF. In nucleotides, the CDR3 is TGTGCCAGCAGCTCTAACGTAGGGCTAGCGGGAATCGACGAGCAGTACTTC.

CDR3 sequence reads: CASSGRGKETQYF. In DNA form, the CDR3 reads TGTGCCAGCAGCGGTCGGGGGAAAGAGACCCAGTACTTC. The rearrangement uses TRBV5-4 and TRBJ2-5; tentative D call: TRBD2 (6 bases). Per germline, CDR1 SGHNT and CDR2 YYREEE (reference sequence). Trimming stripped 4 bases from V and 3 bases from J, with 10 bases between. This CDR3 has 13 amino acids.

V usage is TRBV2 and J usage is TRBJ2-2; tentative D call: TRBD2 (6 bases). The CDR3 contains 15 residues. Germline assignment: CDR1 SNHLY and CDR2 FYNNEI. V shed 3 bases and J shed 5 bases, with 13 bases lying between them. In DNA form, the CDR3 reads TGTGCCAGCAGTGACCGGTTCGGGAGAACCGGGGAGCTGTTTTTT. The encoded protein is CASSDRFGRTGELFF.

The J gene is TRBJ2-1, the V gene TRBV20-1; D remains unclear. V was cut by 5 bases and J by 3 bases, with 14 bases left in between. The CDR3 contains 14 residues. CDR1 and CDR2 from the germline V gene are DFQATT and SNEGSKA (reference sequence). DNA for the CDR3: TGCAGTGCTTACGAATCCCCGGGCTACAATGAGCAGTTCTTC. This codes for CSAYESPGYNEQFF.